This is a list of T cell receptor beta chains from one sample in a study of blood T cell repertoires in COVID-19. Libraries were prepared by immunoSEQ multiplex PCR; TCRdb keeps only in-frame clonotypes and omits some of them. Of about 100,000 clones listed, 88% are singletons. The sequenced sample was peripheral blood. The receptor source for this set is an older woman with acute or convalescent COVID-19. CDR3s include the opening cysteine and the closing phenylalanine or tryptophan. D genes are given only for firm matches. The size entry is marked missing in some rows and otherwise reads once, few, many or a size class.

TRBD1	TRBV10-3	once	TRBJ1-5	TGTGCCATCAAGCAGGGGGTTGATCAGCCCCAGCATTTT	CAIKQGVDQPQHF
-	TRBV6-5	-	TRBJ1-2	TGTGCCAGCAGTTGGGCAGGGAACTATGGCTACACCTTC	CASSWAGNYGYTF
TRBD2	TRBV19	-	TRBJ2-1	TGTGCCAGTATAAACCGGGAGGCGCCTCACAATGAGCAGTTCTTC	CASINREAPHNEQFF
-	TRBV2	once	TRBJ1-1	TGTGCCAGCAGTCTCCGACAGACCCTAAACACTGAAGCTTTCTTT	CASSLRQTLNTEAFF
-	TRBV21-1	-	TRBJ1-1	TGTGCCAGCAGCAAACCCTTTTCCAACACTGAAGCTTTCTTT	CASSKPFSNTEAFF
-	TRBV19	-	TRBJ2-6	TGTGCCAGTAGTATTACAGGTACTTCTCTCTCTGGGGCCAACGTCCTGACTTTC	CASSITGTSLSGANVLTF
TRBD1	TRBV27	few	TRBJ1-2	TGTGCCAGCAGGCAAACAGGGGGGGATGGCTACACCTTC	CASRQTGGDGYTF
-	TRBV12-3/TRBV12-4	-	TRBJ1-2	TGTGCCAGCAAGCCGGGGAGCTATGGCTACACCTTC	CASKPGSYGYTF
TRBD2	TRBV18	-	TRBJ2-1	TGTGCCAGCTCACGAAATAAAATAGCGGGGCTCTACAATGAGCAGTTCTTC	CASSRNKIAGLYNEQFF
-	TRBV27	-	TRBJ1-1	TGTGCCAGCACTTCTGAAGCTTTCTTT	CASTSEAFF
TRBD2	TRBV6-5	-	TRBJ2-5	TGTGCCAGCAGTTGGACTAGCGGGGTGGGAGAGACCCAGTACTTC	CASSWTSGVGETQYF
TRBD1	TRBV30	-	TRBJ1-1	TGTGCCTGGAGTGACCGACAGGGGATGAACACTGAAGCTTTCTTT	CAWSDRQGMNTEAFF
-	TRBV9	-	TRBJ1-5	TGTGCCAGCAGCGTAGATGGGGCGAGCAATCAGCCCCAGCATTTT	CASSVDGASNQPQHF
-	TRBV2	-	TRBJ1-5	TGTGCCAGCACGGTGGGCAATCAGCCCCAGCATTTT	CASTVGNQPQHF
-	TRBV28	-	TRBJ1-2	TGTGCCAGCAGTTCCCTTGTTGGCTACACCTTC	CASSSLVGYTF
TRBD2	TRBV2	-	TRBJ2-7	TGTGCCAGCAGTGCGGAAGTAGCGGGAGCCTACGAGCAGTACTTC	CASSAEVAGAYEQYF
TRBD2	TRBV6-5	-	TRBJ2-5	TGTGCCAGCAGTCCCCCCGGGACTAGTGTGACCCAGTACTTC	CASSPPGTSVTQYF
-	TRBV10-3	-	TRBJ1-2	TGTGCCATCAACTACAGGGAGGGAAGCTATGGCTACACCTTC	CAINYREGSYGYTF
TRBD2	TRBV5-1	-	TRBJ2-2	TGCGCCAGCAGAGCGGGACTCCTCACCGGGGAGCTGTTTTTT	CASRAGLLTGELFF
-	TRBV28	once	TRBJ2-6	TGTGCCAGCAGTTTACAGGTCGGTGGGGCCAACGTCCTGACTTTC	CASSLQVGGANVLTF
-	TRBV20-1	-	TRBJ2-5	TGCAGTGCCCACCGGGAGACCCAGTACTTC	CSAHRETQYF
-	TRBV7-3	-	TRBJ1-1	TGTGCCAGCAGCTTAACGGGCTTCGGGAACACTGAAGCTTTCTTT	CASSLTGFGNTEAFF
TRBD2	TRBV10-3	-	TRBJ2-2	TGTGCCATCAGTGAAACTAGCGGGAGGGCCGGCACCGGGGAGCTGTTTTTT	CAISETSGRAGTGELFF
TRBD2	TRBV19	-	TRBJ2-2	TGTGCCAGTAGTACGGGGGCTAGCGGGATGATCACCGGGGAGCTGTTTTTT	CASSTGASGMITGELFF
-	TRBV2	-	TRBJ2-1	TGTGCCTCCAGCGGGTTGGCTGCACTCGCCAATGAGCAGTTCTTC	CASSGLAALANEQFF
TRBD2	TRBV6-1	once	TRBJ2-3	TGTGCCAGCAGTGAGTTAGCGGGGAGCACAGATACGCAGTATTTT	CASSELAGSTDTQYF
TRBD1	TRBV30	-	TRBJ1-5	TGTGCCTGGAGTCCACAGGGGGCTCAGCCCCAGCATTTT	CAWSPQGAQPQHF
-	TRBV27	-	TRBJ2-1	TGTGCCAGCAGTCGAAAAGGGCTAGAAGGGGGTTCCTACAATGAGCAGTTCTTC	CASSRKGLEGGSYNEQFF
TRBD2	TRBV7-9	-	TRBJ2-1	TGTGCCAGCAGCTTTAGCGGGAGGGTTGGGAATGAGCAGTTCTTC	CASSFSGRVGNEQFF
-	TRBV19	-	TRBJ1-1	TGTGCCAGCGTAGACAGACGGAACACTGAAGCTTTCTTT	CASVDRRNTEAFF
-	TRBV20-1	-	TRBJ1-5	TGCAGTGCTAGTCGTAGCAATCAGCCCCAGCATTTT	CSASRSNQPQHF
-	TRBV19	-	TRBJ1-5	TGTGCCAGTAGTGTTCGGGACACCCGTAGGAAGCCCCAGCATTTT	CASSVRDTRRKPQHF
TRBD2	TRBV3-1/TRBV3-2	-	TRBJ2-1	TGTGCCAGCAGCCTCCCCGGGGGGTATGAGCAGTTCTTC	CASSLPGGYEQFF
-	TRBV5-1	-	TRBJ1-3	TGCGCCAGCAGCTTAACCGGGGGACCGGGAGGAAACACCATATATTTT	CASSLTGGPGGNTIYF
-	TRBV12-3/TRBV12-4	-	TRBJ1-1	TGTGCCAGCAGTTACGGACAGCTAAAAGCGGCTTTCTTT	CASSYGQLKAAFF
TRBD1	TRBV5-1	-	TRBJ1-2	TGCGCCAGCAGCCAACTCGGGGACAGGGTCAATGGCTACACCTTC	CASSQLGDRVNGYTF
-	TRBV29-1	once	TRBJ2-2	TGCAGTGCCGTAGCGGCGAACACCGGGGAGCTGTTTTTT	CSAVAANTGELFF
TRBD1	TRBV5-1	-	TRBJ2-1	TGCGCCAGCAGCTCGCCGGGACAGGCGGGCAATGAGCAGTTCTTC	CASSSPGQAGNEQFF
TRBD2	TRBV19	-	TRBJ2-3	TGTGCCAGTAGTTGGGGGACTAGCAGTTCTACAGATACGCAGTATTTT	CASSWGTSSSTDTQYF
-	TRBV5-1	-	TRBJ1-6	TGCGCCAGCAGCTTGGGGTCTAGCAGCTCCTATAATTCACCCCTCCACTTT	CASSLGSSSSYNSPLHF
-	TRBV5-1	-	TRBJ1-1	TGCGCCAGCAGCCGAACTTTGGACATGAACACTGAAGCTTTCTTT	CASSRTLDMNTEAFF
TRBD1	TRBV28	-	TRBJ1-4	TGTGCCAGCAGACCAACAGGGGGAGGTTCAGAAAAACTGTTTTTT	CASRPTGGGSEKLFF
-	TRBV6-5	-	TRBJ1-4	TGTGCCAGCATGACAGCCGTAAATGAAAAACTGTTTTTT	CASMTAVNEKLFF
TRBD1	TRBV19	-	TRBJ1-2	TGTGCCAGTAGTATGGGGACAGAGTTAAAGAATGGCTACACCTTC	CASSMGTELKNGYTF
-	TRBV6-5	-	TRBJ1-1	TGTGCCAGCAGACAGACTATGAACACTGAAGCTTTCTTT	CASRQTMNTEAFF
TRBD2	TRBV7-3	-	TRBJ2-1	TGTGCCAGCAGCTTAATGCCCGGAGCGGGAGAGGTTAATGAGCAGTTCTTC	CASSLMPGAGEVNEQFF
-	TRBV5-1	-	TRBJ2-3	TGCGCCAGCAGCTTGTTAGGAGCCACAGATACGCAGTATTTT	CASSLLGATDTQYF
-	TRBV30	-	TRBJ1-1	TGTGCCTGGATTGGACTGGGAAGCGTTTACGCTTTCTTT	CAWIGLGSVYAFF
TRBD1	TRBV19	once	TRBJ2-1	TGTGCCAGTAGTATTATGACAGGGGATGAGCAGTTCTTC	CASSIMTGDEQFF
-	TRBV3-1/TRBV3-2	-	TRBJ1-1	TGTGCCAGCAGCCCGTTTGTGAACACTGAAGCTTTCTTT	CASSPFVNTEAFF
-	TRBV28	-	TRBJ1-5	TGTGCCAGCAGCCTCGGAAGGGGTGGTCAGCCCCAGCATTTT	CASSLGRGGQPQHF